The 30 T cell receptor beta chains given below trace back to one sample, sequenced in a study of T cell changes during pregnancy in multiple sclerosis. Profiled with immunoSEQ multiplex PCR; TCRdb holds only in-frame clones, not every one. Of more than 30,000 clones listed, about nine tenths are singletons. Sequenced here: CD8+ T cells from peripheral blood mononuclear cells, sampled in the first trimester of pregnancy. The origin of the receptors is a female donor with multiple sclerosis, enrolled in a pregnancy study.

CDR3 in amino acids: CAIRGLTDTEAFF. Written as DNA, the CDR3 is TGTGCCATCAGGGGCTTGACAGACACTGAAGCTTTCTTT. The chain carries TRBV10-3 and TRBJ1-1; perhaps TRBD1 as D (5 bases). Germline CDR1 reads ENHRY; CDR2 reads SYGVKD. V was clipped by 6 bases and J by 3 bases, with 11 bases between them. CDR3 length equals 13 residues.

The chain joins TRBV6-1 to TRBJ2-2; 7 bases match TRBD2. There are 15 residues in the CDR3. CDR1 is MNHNS, CDR2 SASEGT, per germline. After removal of 2 bases from V and 5 bases from J, the junction contained 5 bases not matched to a gene. CDR3 sequence reads: CASSELGGGTGELFF. The CDR3 DNA is TGTGCCAGCAGTGAACTGGGGGGGGGTACCGGGGAGCTGTTTTTT.

V and J are TRBV7-6 and TRBJ2-3, with 7 bases fitting TRBD2. V trimming: 2 bases; J trimming: 3 bases; junction bases outside the gene matches: 5. This CDR3 contains 15 residues. Germline V gene data show CDR1 as SGHVS and CDR2 as FNYEAQ. The CDR3 here is CASSLNGGSTDTQYF. CDR3 nucleotide sequence: TGTGCCAGCAGCTTAAACGGCGGGAGTACAGATACGCAGTATTTT.

This chain joins TRBV5-4 and TRBJ2-1; D may be TRBD1 (5 bases). Germline CDR1 reads SGHNT; CDR2 reads YYREEE (reference sequence). The CDR3 is 15 amino acids. Trimming stripped 3 bases from V and 0 bases from J, with 10 bases between. This CDR3 is CASSSGFGSYNEQFF. The DNA for the CDR3 is TGTGCCAGCAGCTCAGGGTTTGGCTCCTACAATGAGCAGTTCTTC.

The chain employs TRBV11-3 and TRBJ2-1, with TRBD1 as a possible D gene (6 bases). Germline CDR1 and CDR2: SGHNT and YENEEA. Trimming took off 4 bases at V and 8 bases at J, with 18 bases between the two ends. There are 15 residues in the CDR3. The CDR3 sequence is CASSWEQGPNYEQFF. CDR3 DNA: TGTGCCAGCAGCTGGGAACAGGGCCCTAACTATGAGCAGTTCTTC.

The table lists this clone with a count of one. The rearrangement joins TRBV19 to TRBJ2-6; D not certain. The CDR3 covers 14 residues. The germline gives CDR1 LNHDA, CDR2 SQIVND (reference sequence). With 6 bases removed from V and 0 bases from J, the gap between germline ends came to 6 bases. The CDR3 nucleotides read TGTGCCAGTAGCCCGTTCTCTGGGGCCAACGTCCTGACTTTC. It specifies CASSPFSGANVLTF.

This chain connects TRBV19 to TRBJ1-1; possibly TRBD1 for D (6 bases). Germline V CDR1 and CDR2: LNHDA, SQIVND (reference sequence). This CDR3 comprises 13 residues. V gave up 9 bases and J gave up 0 bases, with 11 bases separating them. The CDR3 sequence is CASGDRMNTEAFF. DNA of the CDR3: TGTGCCAGCGGAGACAGGATGAACACTGAAGCTTTCTTT.

The chain recombines TRBV7-9 with TRBJ1-5, with D possibly being TRBD1 (5 bases). Germline CDR1 SEHNR, CDR2 FQNEAQ (reference sequence). This CDR3 spans 14 amino acids. V was clipped by 1 base and J by 7 bases, with 11 bases between them. In nucleotides, the CDR3 is TGTGCCAGCAGCTTAGGGTCGGGGGAGCAGCCCCAGCATTTT. Translating it yields CASSLGSGEQPQHF. Looking up the rest from reference TRBV7-9 and TRBJ1-5 gives the full variable domain: DTGVSQNPRHKITKRGQNVTFRCDPISEHNRLYWYRQTLGQGPEFLTYFQNEAQLEKSRLLSDRFSAERPKGSFSTLEIQRTEQGDSAMYLCASSLGSGEQPQHFGDGTRLSIL.

V gene TRBV27 combines with J gene TRBJ2-3, with D perhaps TRBD1 (6 bases). The V and J ends lost 6 bases and 3 bases respectively, with 19 bases between them. The V gene's germline CDR1 is MNHEY and CDR2 SMNVEV (reference sequence). The CDR3 consists of 16 residues. CDR3 bases: TGTGCCAGCAGAGGAGATACAGGGTACCTTACAGATACGCAGTATTTT. It encodes CASRGDTGYLTDTQYF.

The chain carries TRBV11-2 and TRBJ2-7; 7 bases map to TRBD2. Per the germline V gene, CDR1 is SGHAT and CDR2 is FQNNGV. V shed 5 bases and J 2 bases; nucleotides not matched to a gene: 12. This CDR3 region has 16 residues. The CDR3 is CASSPVLGEGAYEQYF. CDR3 DNA: TGTGCCAGCAGCCCCGTTTTGGGGGAGGGAGCCTACGAGCAGTACTTC. Looking up the rest from reference TRBV11-2 and TRBJ2-7 gives the full variable domain: EAGVAQSPRYKIIEKRQSVAFWCNPISGHATLYWYQQILGQGPKLLIQFQNNGVVDDSQLPKDRFSAERLKGVDSTLKIQPAKLEDSAVYLCASSPVLGEGAYEQYFGPGTRLTVT.

This chain connects TRBV5-4 to TRBJ1-1; unclear D gene. Germline CDR1 SGHNT, CDR2 YYREEE (reference sequence). The CDR3 is 15 residues long. Trimming pared 4 bases from V and 4 bases from J, leaving 17 bases between. The CDR3 coding sequence is TGTGCCAGCAGCCATGACACTTCCTTCGGCACTGAAGCTTTCTTT. It encodes CASSHDTSFGTEAFF. The variable domain in full, completed from reference TRBV5-4 and TRBJ1-1, reads ETGVTQSPTHLIKTRGQQVTLRCSSQSGHNTVSWYQQALGQGPQFIFQYYREEENGRGNFPPRFSGLQFPNYSSELNVNALELDDSALYLCASSHDTSFGTEAFFGQGTRLTVV.

The rearrangement joins TRBV6-5 to TRBJ2-4; a weak D match, TRBD1 (5 bases). The CDR3 contains 14 residues. Germline lookup yields CDR1 MNHEY and CDR2 SVGAGI. V lost 5 bases to trimming and J lost 4 bases, with 12 bases between them. This chain's CDR3 is CASSTDKLKNIQYF. In DNA, the CDR3 is TGTGCCAGCAGTACGGACAAGCTAAAAAACATTCAGTACTTC.

The V call is TRBV7-9, the J call TRBJ1-1, with 8 bases that match TRBD1. This CDR3 is built from 15 residues. V shed 4 bases, J shed 3 bases, and the junction held 7 bases outside the gene matches. The V gene's germline CDR1 is SEHNR and CDR2 FQNEAQ (reference sequence). The CDR3: CASSSRTGWDTEAFF. DNA of the CDR3: TGTGCCAGCAGCTCACGGACAGGGTGGGACACTGAAGCTTTCTTT.

The chain carries TRBV13 and TRBJ2-7, with a weak D call TRBD1 (6 bases). The CDR3 length is 13 residues. Germline-derived CDR1 and CDR2 are PRHDT and FYEKMQ (reference sequence). V was trimmed by 5 bases and J by 1 base, leaving 9 bases between them. CDR3 sequence: CASSHRESYEQYF. CDR3 DNA: TGTGCCAGCAGCCACAGGGAATCCTACGAGCAGTACTTC.

The rearrangement uses TRBV28 and TRBJ1-1; D is undetermined. The germline V gene encodes CDR1 MDHEN and CDR2 SYDVKM. V lost 6 bases to trimming and J lost 10 bases, with 18 bases between them. There are 13 residues in the CDR3. CDR3: CASRIETKGGAFF. The CDR3 bases are TGTGCCAGCAGGATCGAGACTAAGGGAGGAGCTTTCTTT.

The chain links TRBV27 to TRBJ1-1, with 8 bases fitting TRBD1. CDR1 is MNHEY and CDR2 is SMNVEV in the germline V gene (reference sequence). V dropped 2 bases and J dropped 4; count of bases not matched to a gene: 3. The CDR3 spans 14 residues. The DNA of the CDR3 is TGTGCCAGCAGTTTACAGGGGGCCCCCACTGAAGCTTTCTTT. Translated: CASSLQGAPTEAFF.

V gene TRBV5-6 combines with J gene TRBJ1-5; D remains unclear. There are 14 residues in the CDR3. Germline CDR1 is SGHDT and CDR2 is YYEEEE. Trimming stripped 2 bases from V and 3 bases from J, with 9 bases between. In nucleotides, the CDR3 is TGTGCCAGCAGCTTAAACTCCGACAATCAGCCCCAGCATTTT. Its protein is CASSLNSDNQPQHF. Variable domain in full (rest from reference TRBV5-6 and TRBJ1-5): DAGVTQSPTHLIKTRGQQVTLRCSPKSGHDTVSWYQQALGQGPQFIFQYYEEEERQRGNFPDRFSGHQFPNYSSELNVNALLLGDSALYLCASSLNSDNQPQHFGDGTRLSIL.

V usage is TRBV30 and J usage is TRBJ1-1; maybe TRBD1 (6 bases). Germline V CDR1 and CDR2: GTSNPN, SVGIG (reference sequence). The germline V and J ends were trimmed by 0 bases and 1 base, with 9 bases remaining between them. The CDR3 is 14 amino acids. The CDR3 sequence is CAWSVGRGNTEAFF. In DNA form, the CDR3 reads TGTGCCTGGAGTGTAGGCAGGGGGAACACTGAAGCTTTCTTT.

The chain employs TRBV7-9 and TRBJ1-1; D not resolved. V dropped 3 bases and J dropped 2 bases, with 4 bases sitting between them. Germline values: CDR1 SEHNR, CDR2 FQNEAQ (reference sequence). There are 12 residues in the CDR3. CDR3 in DNA: TGTGCCAGCAGCTTTTCTAACACTGAAGCTTTCTTT. This codes for CASSFSNTEAFF.

V is TRBV14 and J is TRBJ2-7; 11 positions match TRBD1. Per germline, CDR1 SGHDN and CDR2 FVKESK. Trimming took 1 base from V and 0 from J; bases not matched to a gene: 5. This CDR3 comprises 17 residues. DNA for the CDR3: TGTGCCAGCAGCCAAGTGGCTGGGACAGGGGGCTCCTACGAGCAGTACTTC. Protein sequence: CASSQVAGTGGSYEQYF.

The CDR3 sequence is CASSVAGAFSYEQYF. The CDR3 DNA sequence: TGTGCCAGCAGCGTCGCGGGGGCATTCTCCTACGAGCAGTACTTC. The chain carries TRBV9 and TRBJ2-7; tentatively, D is TRBD2 (7 bases). In germline, CDR1 is SGDLS, CDR2 YYNGEE. The V gene lost 2 bases and the J gene lost 0 bases, with 12 bases spanning the gap. This CDR3 contains 15 residues.

This clone was detected only a few times. The rearrangement joins TRBV4-1 to TRBJ1-1; the D gene is possibly TRBD1 (5 bases). This CDR3 comprises 11 residues. Germline CDR1 reads MGHRA; CDR2 reads YSYEKL. Trimming took off 1 base at V and 8 bases at J, with 5 bases between the two ends. The CDR3 loop reads CASSQGQEAFF. Here the CDR3 DNA reads TGCGCCAGCAGCCAAGGACAGGAAGCTTTCTTT.

This chain joins TRBV19 and TRBJ1-1; D is unclear. The V end was cut by 3 bases, the J end by 3 bases, with 11 bases between. Germline loops: CDR1 LNHDA, CDR2 SQIVND (reference sequence). The CDR3 has 14 residues. In DNA form, the CDR3 reads TGTGCCAGTAGTATGCCGGGAGTATACACTGAAGCTTTCTTT. This gives the protein CASSMPGVYTEAFF.

This chain uses TRBV7-9 with TRBJ2-7; 7 bases are shared with TRBD2. The germline V gene has CDR1 SEHNR and CDR2 FQNEAQ (reference sequence). The CDR3 runs to 15 residues. V was pared by 1 base and J by 7 bases, with 10 bases of the junction left unmatched. The CDR3 DNA reads TGTGCCAGCAGCTTAGGTCTAGCGGAGCTCGGGGAGCAGTACTTC. This encodes CASSLGLAELGEQYF.

The gene calls are TRBV6-4 and TRBJ1-2, with D unresolved. Trimming removed 7 bases from V and 0 bases from J, with 6 bases in between. This CDR3 is built from 12 residues. Germline V gives CDR1 MRHNA, CDR2 SNTAGT. The CDR3, as DNA: TGTGCCAGCACACCTACTAACTATGGCTACACCTTC. As protein: CASTPTNYGYTF.

The rearrangement joins TRBV13 to TRBJ2-4; 8 bases fit TRBD1. The CDR3 is 14 residues long. Germline CDR1 reads PRHDT; CDR2 reads FYEKMQ (reference sequence). J lost 4 bases, V lost 5 bases, and 4 bases had no gene match. CDR3 nucleotides: TGTGCCAGCAGCGCCACAGGGGGGAAAAACATTCAGTACTTC. Protein product: CASSATGGKNIQYF.

This rearrangement joins TRBV4-3 to TRBJ1-3; D unclear. This CDR3 spans 15 amino acids. Trimming shortened V by 2 bases and J by 0 bases, and 8 bases separated the two germline ends. CDR1 is LGHNA and CDR2 is YSLEER in the germline V gene. CDR3 sequence reads: CASSQTVTSGNTIYF. Written as DNA, the CDR3 is TGCGCCAGCAGCCAAACAGTCACCTCTGGAAACACCATATATTTT.

V is TRBV14 and J is TRBJ2-1; 7 nucleotides align to TRBD2. Germline assignment: CDR1 SGHDN and CDR2 FVKESK. The CDR3 has 14 residues. The junction had 0 bases not matched to a gene; V was cut back by 2 bases and J by 2 bases. The chain's CDR3 is CASSQLAAYNEQFF. CDR3 nucleotide sequence: TGTGCCAGCAGCCAACTAGCGGCCTACAATGAGCAGTTCTTC. Full variable domain (missing parts from reference TRBV14 and TRBJ2-1): EAGVTQFPSHSVIEKGQTVTLRCDPISGHDNLYWYRRVMGKEIKFLLHFVKESKQDESGMPNNRFLAERTGGTYSTLKVQPAELEDSGVYFCASSQLAAYNEQFFGPGTRLTVL.

V is TRBV30 and J is TRBJ1-6; no reliable D call. The CDR3 runs 14 residues. In germline, CDR1 is GTSNPN, CDR2 SVGIG (reference sequence). V lost 2 bases and J lost 9, with 14 bases in between. The CDR3 here is CAWSYARGISPLHF. As DNA, the CDR3 is TGTGCCTGGAGTTACGCCCGCGGGATTTCACCCCTCCACTTT. Filled out from reference TRBV30 and TRBJ1-6, the complete variable domain reads SQTIHQWPATLVQPVGSPLSLECTVEGTSNPNLYWYRQAAGRGLQLLFYSVGIGQISSEVPQNLSASRPQDRQFILSSKKLLLSDSGFYLCAWSYARGISPLHFGNGTRLTVT.

J is TRBJ2-1 and V is TRBV19, with D perhaps matching TRBD2 (5 bases). Trimming left V 4 bases short and J 5 bases short, with 9 bases between. CDR3 length: 13 residues. CDR1 LNHDA and CDR2 SQIVND come from the germline V gene (reference sequence). The CDR3 DNA reads TGTGCCAGTAGTAGTTTCGGGGACAATGAGCAGTTCTTC. It codes for CASSSFGDNEQFF.